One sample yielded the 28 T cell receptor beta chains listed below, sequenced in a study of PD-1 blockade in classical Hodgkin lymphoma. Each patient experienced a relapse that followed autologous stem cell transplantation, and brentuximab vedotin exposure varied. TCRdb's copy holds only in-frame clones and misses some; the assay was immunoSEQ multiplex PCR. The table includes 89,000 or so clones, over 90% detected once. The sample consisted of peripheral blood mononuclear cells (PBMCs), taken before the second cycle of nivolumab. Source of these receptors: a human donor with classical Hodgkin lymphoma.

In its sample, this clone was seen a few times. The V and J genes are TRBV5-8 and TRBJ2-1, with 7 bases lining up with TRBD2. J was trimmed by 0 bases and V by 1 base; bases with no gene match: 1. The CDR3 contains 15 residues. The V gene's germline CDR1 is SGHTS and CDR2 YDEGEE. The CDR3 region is CASSLWTSSYNEQFF. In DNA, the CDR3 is TGTGCCAGCAGCTTGTGGACTAGCTCCTACAATGAGCAGTTCTTC. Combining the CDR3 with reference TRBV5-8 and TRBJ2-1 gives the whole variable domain EAGVTQSPTHLIKTRGQQATLRCSPISGHTSVYWYQQALGLGLQFLLWYDEGEERNRGNFPPRFSGRQFPNYSSELNVNALELEDSALYLCASSLWTSSYNEQFFGPGTRLTVL.

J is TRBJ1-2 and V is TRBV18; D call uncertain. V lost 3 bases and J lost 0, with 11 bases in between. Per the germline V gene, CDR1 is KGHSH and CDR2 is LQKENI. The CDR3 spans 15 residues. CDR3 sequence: CASSPPGSANYGYTF. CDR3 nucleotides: TGTGCCAGCTCACCCCCGGGGTCAGCTAACTATGGCTACACCTTC.

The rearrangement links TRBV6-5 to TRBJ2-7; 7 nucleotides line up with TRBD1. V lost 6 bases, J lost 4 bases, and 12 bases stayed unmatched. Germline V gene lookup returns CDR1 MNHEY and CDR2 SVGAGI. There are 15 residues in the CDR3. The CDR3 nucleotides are TGTGCCAGCAGCCCGGACAGGTTTTTAAGGTACGAGCAGTACTTC. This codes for CASSPDRFLRYEQYF.

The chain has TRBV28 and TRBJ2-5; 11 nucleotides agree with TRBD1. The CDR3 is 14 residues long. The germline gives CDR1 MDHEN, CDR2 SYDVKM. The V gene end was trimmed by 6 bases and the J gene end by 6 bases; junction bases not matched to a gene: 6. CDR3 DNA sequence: TGTGCCAGCAGCAAGGGACAGGGGGTGAAGACCCAGTACTTC. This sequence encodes CASSKGQGVKTQYF. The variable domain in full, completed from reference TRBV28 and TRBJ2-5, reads DVKVTQSSRYLVKRTGEKVFLECVQDMDHENMFWYRQDPGLGLRLIYFSYDVKMKEKGDIPEGYSVSREKKERFSLILESASTNQTSMYLCASSKGQGVKTQYFGPGTRLLVL.

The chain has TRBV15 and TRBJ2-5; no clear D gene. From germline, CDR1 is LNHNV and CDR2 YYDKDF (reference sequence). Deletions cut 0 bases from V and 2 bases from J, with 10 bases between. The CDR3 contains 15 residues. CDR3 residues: CATSRDLAVQETQYF. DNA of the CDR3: TGTGCCACCAGCAGAGATCTTGCAGTTCAAGAGACCCAGTACTTC.

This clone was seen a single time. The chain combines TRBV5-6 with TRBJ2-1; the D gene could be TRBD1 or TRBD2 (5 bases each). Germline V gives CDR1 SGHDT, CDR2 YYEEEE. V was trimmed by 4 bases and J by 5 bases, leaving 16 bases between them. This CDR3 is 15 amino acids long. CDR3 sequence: CASSGPGDDDNEQFF. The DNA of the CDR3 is TGTGCCAGCAGCGGACCCGGGGACGACGACAATGAGCAGTTCTTC.

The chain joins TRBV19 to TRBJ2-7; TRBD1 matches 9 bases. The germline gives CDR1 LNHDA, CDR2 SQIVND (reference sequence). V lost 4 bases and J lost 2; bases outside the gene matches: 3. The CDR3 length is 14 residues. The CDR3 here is CASSKGTGTYEQYF. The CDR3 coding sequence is TGTGCCAGTAGTAAAGGGACAGGGACCTACGAGCAGTACTTC.

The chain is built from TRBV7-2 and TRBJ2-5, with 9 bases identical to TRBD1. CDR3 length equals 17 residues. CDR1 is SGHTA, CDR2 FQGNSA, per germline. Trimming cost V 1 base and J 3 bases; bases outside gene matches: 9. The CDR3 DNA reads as TGTGCCAGCAGCTTAGGAGGACAGGGGTTAGGGGAAGAGACCCAGTACTTC. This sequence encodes CASSLGGQGLGEETQYF.

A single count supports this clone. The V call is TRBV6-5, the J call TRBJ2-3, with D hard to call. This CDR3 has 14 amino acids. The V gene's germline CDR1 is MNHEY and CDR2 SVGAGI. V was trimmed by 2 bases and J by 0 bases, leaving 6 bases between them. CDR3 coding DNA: TGTGCCAGCAGTTACCCCGACAGCACAGATACGCAGTATTTT. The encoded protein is CASSYPDSTDTQYF.

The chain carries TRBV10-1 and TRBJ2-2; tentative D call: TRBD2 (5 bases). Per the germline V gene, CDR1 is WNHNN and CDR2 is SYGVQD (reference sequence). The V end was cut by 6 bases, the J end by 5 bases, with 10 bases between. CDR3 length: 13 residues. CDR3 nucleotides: TGCGCCAGCAGCCGGGGATTTACCGGGGAGCTGTTTTTT. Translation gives CASSRGFTGELFF.

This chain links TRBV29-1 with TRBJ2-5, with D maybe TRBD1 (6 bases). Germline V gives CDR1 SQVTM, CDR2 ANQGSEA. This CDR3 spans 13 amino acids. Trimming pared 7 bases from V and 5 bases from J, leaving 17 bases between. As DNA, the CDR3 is TGCAGCGGGGGTGACAGGCCGCCGGAGACCCAGTACTTC. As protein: CSGGDRPPETQYF.

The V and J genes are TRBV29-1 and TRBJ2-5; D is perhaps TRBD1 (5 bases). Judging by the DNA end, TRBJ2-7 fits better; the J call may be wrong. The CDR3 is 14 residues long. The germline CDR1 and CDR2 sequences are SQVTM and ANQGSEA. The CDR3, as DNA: TGCAGCGCAACCCCTTGGGGCACTTCATACGAGCAGTACTTC. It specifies CSATPWGTSYEQYF.

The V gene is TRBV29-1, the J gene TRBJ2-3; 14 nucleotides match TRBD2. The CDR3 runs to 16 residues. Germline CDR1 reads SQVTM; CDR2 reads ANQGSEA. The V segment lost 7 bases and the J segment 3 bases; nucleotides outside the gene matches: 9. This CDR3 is CSGAGTSGSATDTQYF. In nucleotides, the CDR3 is TGCAGCGGAGCCGGGACTAGCGGGAGTGCGACAGATACGCAGTATTTT.

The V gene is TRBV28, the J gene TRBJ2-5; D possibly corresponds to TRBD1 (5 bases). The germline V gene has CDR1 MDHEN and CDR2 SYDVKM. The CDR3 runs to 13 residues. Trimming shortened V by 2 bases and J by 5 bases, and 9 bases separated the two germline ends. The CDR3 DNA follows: TGTGCCAGCAGTTTAAGGGGTAGGGAGACCCAGTACTTC. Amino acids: CASSLRGRETQYF.

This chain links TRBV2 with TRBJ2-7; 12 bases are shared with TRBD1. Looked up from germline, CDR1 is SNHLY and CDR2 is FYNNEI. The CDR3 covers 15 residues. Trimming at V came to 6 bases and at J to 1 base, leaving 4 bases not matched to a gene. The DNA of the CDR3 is TGTGCCAGCAGGCGGGACAGGGGGCTTTCCTACGAGCAGTACTTC. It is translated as CASRRDRGLSYEQYF.

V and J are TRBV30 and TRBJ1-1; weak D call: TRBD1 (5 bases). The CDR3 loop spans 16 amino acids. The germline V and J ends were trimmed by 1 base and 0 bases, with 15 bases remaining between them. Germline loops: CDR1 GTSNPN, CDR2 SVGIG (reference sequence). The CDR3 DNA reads TGTGCCTGGAGTGAAGGGACTGTGGTCATGAACACTGAAGCTTTCTTT. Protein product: CAWSEGTVVMNTEAFF.

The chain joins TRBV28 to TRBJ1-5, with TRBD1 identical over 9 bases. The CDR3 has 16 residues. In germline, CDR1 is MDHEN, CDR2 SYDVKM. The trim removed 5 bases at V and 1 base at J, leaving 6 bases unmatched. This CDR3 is CASSPLDRGSNQPQHF. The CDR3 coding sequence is TGTGCCAGCAGTCCCCTGGACAGGGGAAGCAATCAGCCCCAGCATTTT. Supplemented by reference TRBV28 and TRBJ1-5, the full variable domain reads DVKVTQSSRYLVKRTGEKVFLECVQDMDHENMFWYRQDPGLGLRLIYFSYDVKMKEKGDIPEGYSVSREKKERFSLILESASTNQTSMYLCASSPLDRGSNQPQHFGDGTRLSIL.

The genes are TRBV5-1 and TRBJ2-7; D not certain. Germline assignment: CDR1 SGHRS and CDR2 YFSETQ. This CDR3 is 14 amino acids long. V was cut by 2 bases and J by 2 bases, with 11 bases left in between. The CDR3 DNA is TGCGCCAGCAGCTTCCTCTCTCACACCTACGAGCAGTACTTC. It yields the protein CASSFLSHTYEQYF.

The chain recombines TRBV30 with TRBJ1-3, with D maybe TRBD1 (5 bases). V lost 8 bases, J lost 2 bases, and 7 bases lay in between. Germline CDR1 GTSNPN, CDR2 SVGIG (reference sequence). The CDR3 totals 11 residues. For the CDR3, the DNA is TGTGCCCAGGGCGCTGGAAACACCATATATTTT. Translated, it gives CAQGAGNTIYF.

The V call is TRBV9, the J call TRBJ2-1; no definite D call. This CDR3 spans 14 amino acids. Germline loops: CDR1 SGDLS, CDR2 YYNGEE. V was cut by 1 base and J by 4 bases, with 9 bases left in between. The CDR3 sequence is CASSVRGRYNEQFF. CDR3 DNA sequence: TGTGCCAGCAGCGTAAGAGGACGGTACAATGAGCAGTTCTTC.

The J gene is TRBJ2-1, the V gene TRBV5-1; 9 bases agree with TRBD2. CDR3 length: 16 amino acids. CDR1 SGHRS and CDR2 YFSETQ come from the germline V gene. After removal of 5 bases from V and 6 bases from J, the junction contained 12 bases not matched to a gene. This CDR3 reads CASRDSGSVGRNEQFF. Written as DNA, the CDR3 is TGCGCCAGCAGAGATAGCGGGAGTGTCGGGCGCAATGAGCAGTTCTTC.

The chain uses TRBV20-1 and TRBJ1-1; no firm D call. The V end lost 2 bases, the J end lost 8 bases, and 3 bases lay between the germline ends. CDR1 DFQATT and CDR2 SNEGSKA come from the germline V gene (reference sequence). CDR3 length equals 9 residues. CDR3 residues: CSARLEAFF. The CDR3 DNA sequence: TGCAGTGCTAGACTAGAAGCTTTCTTT.

CDR3 protein: CASSFRRQGRMNTEAFF. The CDR3 DNA sequence: TGTGCCAGCAGCTTCAGGAGACAGGGACGCATGAACACTGAAGCTTTCTTT. The J gene is TRBJ1-1, the V gene TRBV5-8; 7 positions agree with TRBD1. The ends lost 2 bases at V and 0 bases at J; junction bases unmatched: 10. This CDR3 has 17 residues. From germline, CDR1 is SGHTS and CDR2 YDEGEE. The entire variable domain, with the rest obtained from reference TRBV5-8 and TRBJ1-1, is as follows: EAGVTQSPTHLIKTRGQQATLRCSPISGHTSVYWYQQALGLGLQFLLWYDEGEERNRGNFPPRFSGRQFPNYSSELNVNALELEDSALYLCASSFRRQGRMNTEAFFGQGTRLTVV.

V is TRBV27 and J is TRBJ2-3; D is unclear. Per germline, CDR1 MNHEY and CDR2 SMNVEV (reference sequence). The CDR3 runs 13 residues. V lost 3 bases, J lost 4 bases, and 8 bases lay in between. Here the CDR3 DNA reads TGTGCCAGCAGTTTCTCTTCGGCAGATACGCAGTATTTT. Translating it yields CASSFSSADTQYF.

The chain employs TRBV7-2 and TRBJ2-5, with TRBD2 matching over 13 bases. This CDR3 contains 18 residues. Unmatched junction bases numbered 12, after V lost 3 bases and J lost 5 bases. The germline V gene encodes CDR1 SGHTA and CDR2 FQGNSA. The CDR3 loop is CASSFIATSGRVQETQYF. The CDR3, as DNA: TGTGCCAGCAGCTTTATAGCCACTAGCGGGAGGGTTCAGGAGACCCAGTACTTC.

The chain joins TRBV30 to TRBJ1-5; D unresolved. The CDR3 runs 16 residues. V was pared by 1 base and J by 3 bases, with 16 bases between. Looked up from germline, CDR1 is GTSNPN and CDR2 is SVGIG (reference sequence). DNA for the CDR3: TGTGCCTGGAGTGGGTCGGCACCTCGGGTCAATCAGCCCCAGCATTTT. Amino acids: CAWSGSAPRVNQPQHF.

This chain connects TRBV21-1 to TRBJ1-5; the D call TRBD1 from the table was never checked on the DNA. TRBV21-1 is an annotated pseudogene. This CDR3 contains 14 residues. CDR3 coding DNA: TGTGCCAGCAGGGGGACAGCTTTTAATCAGCCCCAGCATTTT. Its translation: CASRGTAFNQPQHF.

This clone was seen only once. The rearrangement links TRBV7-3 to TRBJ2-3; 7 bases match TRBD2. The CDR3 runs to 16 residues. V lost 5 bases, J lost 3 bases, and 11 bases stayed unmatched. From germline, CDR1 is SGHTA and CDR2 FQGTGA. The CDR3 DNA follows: TGTGCCAGCAGCCGAGGGGAGGGGTTAAGGACAGATACGCAGTATTTT. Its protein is CASSRGEGLRTDTQYF.